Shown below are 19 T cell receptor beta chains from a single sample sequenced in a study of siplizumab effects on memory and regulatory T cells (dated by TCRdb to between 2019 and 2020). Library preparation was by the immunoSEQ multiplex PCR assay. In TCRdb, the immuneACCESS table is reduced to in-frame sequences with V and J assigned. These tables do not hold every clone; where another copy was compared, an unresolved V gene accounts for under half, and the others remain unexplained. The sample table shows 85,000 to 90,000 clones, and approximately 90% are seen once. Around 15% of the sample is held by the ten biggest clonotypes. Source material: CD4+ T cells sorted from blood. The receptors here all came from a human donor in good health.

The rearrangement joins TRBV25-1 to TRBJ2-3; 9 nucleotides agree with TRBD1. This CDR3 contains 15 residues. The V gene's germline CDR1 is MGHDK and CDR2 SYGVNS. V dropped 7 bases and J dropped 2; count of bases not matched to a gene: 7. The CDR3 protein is CASTSQGAITDTQYF. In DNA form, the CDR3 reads TGTGCCAGCACTTCACAGGGGGCGATCACAGATACGCAGTATTTT.

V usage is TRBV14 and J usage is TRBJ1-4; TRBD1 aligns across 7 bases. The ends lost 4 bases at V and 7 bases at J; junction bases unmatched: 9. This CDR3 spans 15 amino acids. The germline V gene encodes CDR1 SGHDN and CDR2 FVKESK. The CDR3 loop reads CASSPLEGAIEKLFF. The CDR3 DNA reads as TGTGCCAGCAGCCCATTGGAGGGGGCTATTGAAAAACTGTTTTTT.

CDR3 sequence: CASSLGAKNIQYF. For the CDR3, the DNA is TGTGCCAGCAGCTTGGGGGCCAAAAACATTCAGTACTTC. The V and J genes are TRBV7-9 and TRBJ2-4; D remains unclear. The CDR3 is 13 residues long. From germline, CDR1 is SEHNR and CDR2 FQNEAQ (reference sequence). V was trimmed by 3 bases and J by 1 base, leaving 4 bases between them.

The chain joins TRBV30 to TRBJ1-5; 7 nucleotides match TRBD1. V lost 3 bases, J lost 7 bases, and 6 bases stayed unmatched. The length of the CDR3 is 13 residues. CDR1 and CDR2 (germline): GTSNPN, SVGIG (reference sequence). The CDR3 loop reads CAWRDRELQPQHF. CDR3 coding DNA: TGTGCCTGGAGAGACAGGGAGTTACAGCCCCAGCATTTT. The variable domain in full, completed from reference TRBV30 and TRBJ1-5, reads SQTIHQWPATLVQPVGSPLSLECTVEGTSNPNLYWYRQAAGRGLQLLFYSVGIGQISSEVPQNLSASRPQDRQFILSSKKLLLSDSGFYLCAWRDRELQPQHFGDGTRLSIL.

Here the CDR3 reads CASSLDTASYEQYF. The CDR3 region has the DNA TGCGCCAGCAGCTTGGACACGGCCTCCTACGAGCAGTACTTC. J is TRBJ2-7 and V is TRBV5-1; D is ambiguous. The CDR3 is 14 residues long. From germline, CDR1 is SGHRS and CDR2 YFSETQ. V lost 0 bases and J 0 bases, leaving 7 bases between the germline ends.

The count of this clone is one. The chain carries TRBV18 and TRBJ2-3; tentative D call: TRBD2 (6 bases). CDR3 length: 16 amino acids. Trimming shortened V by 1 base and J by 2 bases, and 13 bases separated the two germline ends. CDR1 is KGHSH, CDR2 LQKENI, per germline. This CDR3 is CASSPQGGTPTDTQYF. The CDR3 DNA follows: TGTGCCAGCTCACCACAGGGAGGAACCCCCACAGATACGCAGTATTTT.

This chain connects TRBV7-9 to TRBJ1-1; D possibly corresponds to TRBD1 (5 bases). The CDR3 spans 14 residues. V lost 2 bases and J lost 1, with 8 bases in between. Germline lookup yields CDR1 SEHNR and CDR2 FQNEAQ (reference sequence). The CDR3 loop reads CASSLQGANTEAFF. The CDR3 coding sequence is TGTGCCAGCAGCTTACAAGGGGCGAACACTGAAGCTTTCTTT.

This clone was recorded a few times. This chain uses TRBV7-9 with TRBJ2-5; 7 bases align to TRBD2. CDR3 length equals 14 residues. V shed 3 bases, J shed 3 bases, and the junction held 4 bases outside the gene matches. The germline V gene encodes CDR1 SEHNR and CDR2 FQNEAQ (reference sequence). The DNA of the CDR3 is TGTGCCAGCAGCTTTCGGGGGGAAAAAGAGACCCAGTACTTC. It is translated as CASSFRGEKETQYF.

The CDR3 DNA follows: TGTGCCAGTAACTCAGGGGCTGGAAACACCATATATTTT. Its protein product is CASNSGAGNTIYF. The chain employs TRBV19 and TRBJ1-3; D might be TRBD1 (6 bases). This CDR3 has 13 amino acids. Germline V gene data show CDR1 as LNHDA and CDR2 as SQIVND (reference sequence). V dropped 7 bases and J dropped 2 bases, with 9 bases sitting between them.

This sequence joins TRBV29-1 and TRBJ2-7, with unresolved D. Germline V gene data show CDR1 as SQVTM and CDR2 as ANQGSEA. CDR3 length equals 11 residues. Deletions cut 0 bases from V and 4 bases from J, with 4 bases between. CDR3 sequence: CSVEDLYEQYF. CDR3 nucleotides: TGCAGCGTTGAAGATCTATACGAGCAGTACTTC.

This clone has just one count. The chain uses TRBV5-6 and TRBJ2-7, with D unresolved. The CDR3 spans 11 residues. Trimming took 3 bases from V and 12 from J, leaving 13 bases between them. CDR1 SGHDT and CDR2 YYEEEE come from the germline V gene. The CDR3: CASSSRSTLYF. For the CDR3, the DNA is TGTGCCAGCAGCTCAAGATCCACGCTGTACTTC.

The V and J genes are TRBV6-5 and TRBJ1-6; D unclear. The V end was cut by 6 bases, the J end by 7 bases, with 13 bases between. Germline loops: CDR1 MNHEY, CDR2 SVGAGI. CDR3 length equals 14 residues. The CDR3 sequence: CASREGHQNSPLHF. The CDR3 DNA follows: TGTGCCAGCAGAGAGGGTCACCAAAATTCACCCCTCCACTTT.

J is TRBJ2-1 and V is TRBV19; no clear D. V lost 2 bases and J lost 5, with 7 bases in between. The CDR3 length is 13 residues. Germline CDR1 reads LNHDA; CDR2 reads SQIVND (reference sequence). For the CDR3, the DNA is TGTGCCAGTAGTATATACGAGGACAATGAGCAGTTCTTC. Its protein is CASSIYEDNEQFF.

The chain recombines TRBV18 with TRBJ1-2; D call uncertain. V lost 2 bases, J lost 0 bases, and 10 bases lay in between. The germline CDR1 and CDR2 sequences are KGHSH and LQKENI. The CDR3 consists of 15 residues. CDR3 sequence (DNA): TGTGCCAGCTCACCAACCGGTGATGCTAACTATGGCTACACCTTC. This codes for CASSPTGDANYGYTF.

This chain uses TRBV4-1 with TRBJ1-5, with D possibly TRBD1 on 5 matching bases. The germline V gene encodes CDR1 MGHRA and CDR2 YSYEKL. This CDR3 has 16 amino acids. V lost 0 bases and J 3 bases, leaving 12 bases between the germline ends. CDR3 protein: CASSQDYGAVNQPQHF. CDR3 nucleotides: TGCGCCAGCAGCCAAGATTACGGGGCTGTCAATCAGCCCCAGCATTTT.

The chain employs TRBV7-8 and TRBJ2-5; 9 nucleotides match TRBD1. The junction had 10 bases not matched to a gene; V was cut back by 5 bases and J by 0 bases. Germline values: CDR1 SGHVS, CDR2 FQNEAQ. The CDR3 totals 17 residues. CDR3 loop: CASSTGGTGLYQETQYF. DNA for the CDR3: TGTGCCAGCAGCACAGGGGGGACAGGGTTATACCAAGAGACCCAGTACTTC. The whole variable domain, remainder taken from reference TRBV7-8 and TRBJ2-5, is GAGVSQSPRYKVAKRGQDVALRCDPISGHVSLFWYQQALGQGPEFLTYFQNEAQLDKSGLPSDRFFAERPEGSVSTLKIQRTQQEDSAVYLCASSTGGTGLYQETQYFGPGTRLLVL.

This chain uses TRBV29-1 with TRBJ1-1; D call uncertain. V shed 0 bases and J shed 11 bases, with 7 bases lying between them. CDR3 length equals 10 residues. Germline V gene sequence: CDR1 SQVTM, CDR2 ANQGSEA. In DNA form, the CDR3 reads TGCAGCGTTGAAGAGGTAGGGGCTTTCTTT. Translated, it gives CSVEEVGAFF.

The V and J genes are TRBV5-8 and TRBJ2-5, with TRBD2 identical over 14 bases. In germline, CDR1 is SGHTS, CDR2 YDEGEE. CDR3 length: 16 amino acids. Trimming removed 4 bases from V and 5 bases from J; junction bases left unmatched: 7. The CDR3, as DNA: TGTGCCAGCAGCAGGGGACTAGCGGGAGATCTGGAGACCCAGTACTTC. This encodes CASSRGLAGDLETQYF.

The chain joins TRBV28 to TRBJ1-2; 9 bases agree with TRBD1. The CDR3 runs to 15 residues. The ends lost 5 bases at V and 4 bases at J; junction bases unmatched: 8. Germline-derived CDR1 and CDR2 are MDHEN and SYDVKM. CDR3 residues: CASSLPGQGRYGYTF. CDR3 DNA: TGTGCCAGCAGTCTACCGGGACAGGGTCGCTATGGCTACACCTTC.